This passage covers 24 T cell receptor beta chains from one sample sequenced in a study of blood T cell repertoires in COVID-19. Clones were read by immunoSEQ multiplex PCR, and TCRdb kept only the in-frame ones, dropping some. The sample has some 400,000 clones, roughly nine tenths seen once. The sequenced sample consisted of PBMCs or T cells enriched from blood (not recorded which). These receptors were collected from a man younger than 40 who had recovered from COVID-19.

V and J are TRBV7-6 and TRBJ2-7; D is perhaps TRBD2 (6 bases). V was clipped by 0 bases and J by 5 bases, with 11 bases between them. Germline loops: CDR1 SGHVS, CDR2 FNYEAQ. The CDR3 consists of 14 residues. CDR3: CASSLAGGLDEQYF. The CDR3 nucleotides read TGTGCCAGCAGCTTAGCGGGAGGACTCGACGAGCAGTACTTC.

The CDR3 DNA sequence: TGTGCCAGTAGTATACCGACAGGGGACATCATAGTCAATCAGCCCCAGCATTTT. As protein: CASSIPTGDIIVNQPQHF. The chain links TRBV19 to TRBJ1-5; 8 nucleotides align to TRBD1. The CDR3 length is 18 residues. Germline V gives CDR1 LNHDA, CDR2 SQIVND (reference sequence). V lost 2 bases, J lost 3 bases, and 12 bases stayed unmatched.

The rearrangement joins TRBV6-5 to TRBJ2-7; maybe TRBD1 (6 bases). V gave up 6 bases and J gave up 4 bases, with 19 bases separating them. This CDR3 is built from 15 residues. Germline CDR1 is MNHEY and CDR2 is SVGAGI. The CDR3 sequence is CASREDSRISYEQYF. CDR3 bases: TGTGCCAGCAGGGAGGACAGCCGAATATCTTACGAGCAGTACTTC.

V and J are TRBV9 and TRBJ2-3; 8 bases fit TRBD2. Germline CDR1 is SGDLS and CDR2 is YYNGEE. This CDR3 has 15 amino acids. Losses at the gene ends were 7 bases for V and 2 bases for J; bases not matched to a gene: 9. CDR3: CASDVGAGVTDTQYF. The CDR3 bases are TGTGCCAGCGACGTAGGAGCGGGAGTCACAGATACGCAGTATTTT.

This chain joins TRBV6-1 and TRBJ1-5, with TRBD1 as a possible D gene (6 bases). V was pared by 4 bases and J by 1 base, with 14 bases between. Germline loops: CDR1 MNHNS, CDR2 SASEGT. The CDR3 has 16 amino acids. The CDR3, as DNA: TGTGCCAGCAGTGTATTTAGGCAGGGGAGCAATCAGCCCCAGCATTTT. It is translated as CASSVFRQGSNQPQHF.

This clone appeared a single time. The J gene is TRBJ1-1, the V gene TRBV11-2, with D maybe TRBD1 (5 bases). V dropped 1 base and J dropped 6 bases, with 9 bases sitting between them. This CDR3 has 13 amino acids. From germline, CDR1 is SGHAT and CDR2 FQNNGV. CDR3 protein: CASSLAGSPEAFF. CDR3 sequence (DNA): TGTGCCAGCAGCTTAGCAGGGTCCCCTGAAGCTTTCTTT.

The rearrangement joins TRBV6-1 to TRBJ1-5, with 8 positions matching TRBD1. The CDR3 runs 16 residues. Unmatched junction bases numbered 9, after V lost 4 bases and J lost 4 bases. Germline V gene data show CDR1 as MNHNS and CDR2 as SASEGT. The CDR3 region is CASSAGTGLRNQPQHF. CDR3 bases: TGTGCCAGCAGTGCGGGGACAGGTCTTAGGAATCAGCCCCAGCATTTT.

This clone has only one observation. V and J are TRBV18 and TRBJ2-7; possible D gene TRBD1, 7 bases. The CDR3 consists of 16 residues. The germline V gene encodes CDR1 KGHSH and CDR2 LQKENI. With 2 bases removed from V and 5 bases from J, the gap between germline ends came to 19 bases. CDR3 loop: CASSPIRGTASHEQYF. The CDR3, as DNA: TGTGCCAGCTCACCAATCCGCGGGACAGCAAGTCACGAGCAGTACTTC.

The chain couples TRBV16 to TRBJ2-1, with 9 bases lining up with TRBD2. V lost 2 bases to trimming and J lost 9 bases; unmatched junction nucleotides: 2. The CDR3 totals 13 residues. CDR1 KGHSY and CDR2 FQNENV come from the germline V gene. This chain's CDR3 is CASSQGTSSEQFF. In DNA, the CDR3 is TGTGCCAGCAGCCAAGGGACTAGCAGTGAGCAGTTCTTC.

The chain combines TRBV19 with TRBJ2-1; D is unclear. Trimming removed 3 bases at V and 9 bases at J, with 6 bases between. The CDR3 consists of 11 residues. From germline, CDR1 is LNHDA and CDR2 SQIVND (reference sequence). The CDR3 bases are TGTGCCAGTAGTATCTCCGGTGAGCAGTTCTTC. It is translated as CASSISGEQFF. The full variable domain, with the rest looked up from reference TRBV19 and TRBJ2-1, is DGGITQSPKYLFRKEGQNVTLSCEQNLNHDAMYWYRQDPGQGLRLIYYSQIVNDFQKGDIAEGYSVSREKKESFPLTVTSAQKNPTAFYLCASSISGEQFFGPGTRLTVL.

CDR3 sequence: CASSVGLAGTKNIQYF. In DNA, the CDR3 is TGTGCCAGCAGCGTTGGACTAGCGGGCACCAAAAACATTCAGTACTTC. The chain has TRBV7-6 and TRBJ2-4, with 11 bases lining up with TRBD2. Germline V gene sequence: CDR1 SGHVS, CDR2 FNYEAQ. With V trimmed by 5 bases and J by 2 bases, 5 bases remained unmatched. The length of the CDR3 is 16 residues.

The chain uses TRBV30 and TRBJ1-2, with 9 nucleotides matching TRBD1. CDR1 is GTSNPN and CDR2 is SVGIG in the germline V gene (reference sequence). The length of the CDR3 is 14 residues. Germline trimming cut 0 bases from V and 4 bases from J; bases unmatched to any gene: 3. In DNA, the CDR3 is TGTGCCTGGAGTGTACAGGGACAGGGCTATGGCTACACCTTC. Protein product: CAWSVQGQGYGYTF. The complete variable domain, with remaining parts taken from reference TRBV30 and TRBJ1-2, reads SQTIHQWPATLVQPVGSPLSLECTVEGTSNPNLYWYRQAAGRGLQLLFYSVGIGQISSEVPQNLSASRPQDRQFILSSKKLLLSDSGFYLCAWSVQGQGYGYTFGSGTRLTVV.

This chain uses TRBV4-2 with TRBJ2-1, with 7 bases aligning to TRBD2. The trim removed 1 base at V and 1 base at J, leaving 7 bases unmatched. CDR3 size: 17 residues. Germline V gene sequence: CDR1 LGHNA, CDR2 YNFKEQ. The CDR3: CASSQGTSGGSYNEQFF. In nucleotides, the CDR3 is TGTGCCAGCAGCCAAGGGACTTCGGGAGGATCCTACAATGAGCAGTTCTTC.

The chain couples TRBV10-3 to TRBJ2-3; D possibly corresponds to TRBD1 (5 bases). The CDR3 length is 14 residues. Trimming took 3 bases from V and 2 from J, leaving 9 bases between them. Germline-derived CDR1 and CDR2 are ENHRY and SYGVKD. The CDR3 reads CAISDRALTDTQYF. CDR3 sequence (DNA): TGTGCCATCAGTGACAGGGCACTCACAGATACGCAGTATTTT.

The chain carries TRBV6-5 and TRBJ1-1; D is undetermined. This CDR3 region has 14 residues. Germline CDR1 MNHEY, CDR2 SVGAGI. Trimming left V 6 bases short and J 1 base short, with 12 bases between. The CDR3 here is CASRRGWSNTEAFF. The DNA of the CDR3 is TGTGCCAGCAGGCGCGGCTGGTCGAACACTGAAGCTTTCTTT.

This chain uses TRBV2 with TRBJ2-5, with 10 bases aligning to TRBD2. This CDR3 contains 15 residues. V was pared by 3 bases and J by 4 bases, with 5 bases of the junction left unmatched. Germline-derived CDR1 and CDR2 are SNHLY and FYNNEI. CDR3 sequence: CASSESGRAPETQYF. The CDR3 DNA is TGTGCCAGCAGTGAGAGCGGGAGGGCCCCAGAGACCCAGTACTTC.

This chain links TRBV19 with TRBJ2-1; 8 nucleotides align to TRBD1. The germline V gene encodes CDR1 LNHDA and CDR2 SQIVND (reference sequence). V lost 4 bases, J lost 3 bases, and 17 bases stayed unmatched. CDR3 length: 19 amino acids. This CDR3 reads CASSKTPSAGGLIYNEQFF. The CDR3 bases are TGTGCCAGTAGTAAAACCCCCTCGGCAGGGGGCCTTATCTACAATGAGCAGTTCTTC.

This chain joins TRBV15 and TRBJ2-3; D perhaps matches TRBD2 (6 bases). CDR1 LNHNV and CDR2 YYDKDF come from the germline V gene (reference sequence). The CDR3 runs 14 residues. V was shortened by 5 bases and J by 4 bases, with 13 bases between the two germline ends. The CDR3 DNA is TGTGCCACCAGCTCCCCAGGAGGGGCAGATACGCAGTATTTT. The encoded protein is CATSSPGGADTQYF.

This clone occurred a few times. V usage is TRBV19 and J usage is TRBJ1-5; D unresolved. CDR1 LNHDA and CDR2 SQIVND come from the germline V gene (reference sequence). V gave up 5 bases and J gave up 1 base, with 9 bases separating them. CDR3 size: 14 residues. CDR3: CASSSRRSNQPQHF. The CDR3 region has the DNA TGTGCCAGTAGTTCCCGGAGGAGCAATCAGCCCCAGCATTTT.

This clone appeared a single time. The chain uses TRBV3-1 (or the pseudogene TRBV3-2) and TRBJ2-1; 9 nucleotides match TRBD2. V lost 4 bases and J lost 4; bases outside the gene matches: 14. Germline CDR1 and CDR2: LGHDT and YNNKEL (reference sequence). CDR3 length: 18 residues. The CDR3 DNA follows: TGTGCCAGCAGCCTAAGGCTAGCGGGGCTTATGGGGTACAATGAGCAGTTCTTC. Its protein product is CASSLRLAGLMGYNEQFF.

The rearrangement joins TRBV2 to TRBJ1-2, with 7 bases that match TRBD1. The CDR3 contains 12 residues. CDR1 is SNHLY and CDR2 is FYNNEI in the germline V gene. V shed 8 bases, J shed 2 bases, and the junction held 2 bases outside the gene matches. DNA of the CDR3: TGTGCCAGCGACAGGGAAAACTATGGCTACACCTTC. It specifies CASDRENYGYTF.

The CDR3 spells CASSLIRVRGYTF. The CDR3 bases are TGTGCCAGCAGCTTGATTCGCGTCCGCGGCTACACCTTC. This chain joins TRBV5-7 and TRBJ1-2, with no clear D. TRBV5-7 carries the ORF label, with uncertain function. V lost 1 base and J lost 8, with 12 bases in between. The CDR3 is made up of 13 amino acids.

Remarks on this clone: Other nucleotide sequences in the sample specify the same CDR3. The J gene is TRBJ1-1, the V gene TRBV5-1, with D hard to call. Looked up from germline, CDR1 is SGHRS and CDR2 is YFSETQ. V lost 0 bases and J 1 base, leaving 4 bases between the germline ends. The CDR3 has 13 amino acids. Here the CDR3 DNA reads TGCGCCAGCAGCTTGGGGGCGAACACTGAAGCTTTCTTT. Protein product: CASSLGANTEAFF.

The chain combines TRBV5-1 with TRBJ2-2; D is uncertain. The germline V gene has CDR1 SGHRS and CDR2 YFSETQ. The CDR3 contains 13 residues. V lost 2 bases and J 3 bases, leaving 5 bases between the germline ends. As DNA, the CDR3 is TGCGCCAGCAGCTTTACGGACACCGGGGAGCTGTTTTTT. This encodes CASSFTDTGELFF.